The clone carrying this T cell receptor beta chain was recorded at least ten times. CDR1 MNHEY and CDR2 SMNVEV come from the germline V gene (reference sequence). The V gene lost 6 bases and the J gene lost 3 bases, with 15 bases spanning the gap. The CDR3 length is 14 residues. The data originate from a study of T-cell memory formation after mild COVID-19. Using its own MiXCR run on the 5' RACE reads, TCRdb lists one record per CDR3 protein. The sample has more than 120,000 distinct CDR3 sequences; roughly 6.3% are singletons. The genes are TRBV27 and TRBJ2-7, with a weak D call TRBD2 (6 bases). The specimen was PBMCs or a T cell subset sorted from them (not recorded which). This receptor was obtained from an adult woman who had mild COVID-19 (a few samples of this study predate the infection). Cell type and time point are not known. Here the CDR3 DNA reads TGTGCCAGCAGCTGGGGACTTGGGGTCTACGAGCAGTACTTC. The encoded protein is CASSWGLGVYEQYF.